Following are 28 T cell receptor beta chains from one sample sequenced in a study of CD8 T cells in ankylosing spondylitis (dated by TCRdb to 2016 to 2017). The protocol used for the library was 5' RACE. Sequencing instrument: Illumina HiSeq 2500. In-frame beta chains were kept once TCRdb had trimmed the public reads at Q25 with fastp and called clones with MiXCR. Here each entry gathers all rows of one CDR3 protein and keeps the most common genes and DNA. This sample lists some 240,000 distinct CDR3 sequences; 7.5% to 9% were detected once. Together, the top ten hold approximately 6.2% of the sample. Sequences were obtained from blood, either unsorted or a sorted T cell fraction (not recorded which). The receptors stem from a male donor with ankylosing spondylitis or in good health (not recorded which).

This chain joins TRBV6-2 or TRBV6-3 and TRBJ1-1; D is possibly TRBD1 (5 bases). The germline V gene has CDR1 MNHEY and CDR2 SVGEGT. This CDR3 contains 14 residues. The germline V and J ends were trimmed by 4 bases and 4 bases, with 13 bases remaining between them. The CDR3 coding sequence is TGTGCCAGCAGTTTTGAAGGTAGGGGCACTGAAGCTTTCTTT. It codes for CASSFEGRGTEAFF.

In this sample, this clonotype turned up many times. The CDR3 loop is CASSGSAVETQYF. CDR3 nucleotide sequence: TGTGCCAGCAGTGGCTCAGCGGTTGAGACCCAGTACTTC. The chain joins TRBV6-1 to TRBJ2-5; the D gene is possibly TRBD2 (5 bases). Between the trimmed V and J ends, which lost 4 bases and 5 bases, there was a span of 11 bases. This CDR3 spans 13 amino acids. Germline CDR1 MNHNS, CDR2 SASEGT.

The chain is built from TRBV5-5 and TRBJ2-5, with 14 bases fitting TRBD2. This CDR3 is built from 18 residues. The germline V gene encodes CDR1 SGHKS and CDR2 YYEKEE (reference sequence). J gave up 4 bases and V 0 bases, and 8 bases lay outside the gene matches. The CDR3 here is CASSLARLAGGLRETQYF. CDR3 bases: TGTGCCAGCAGCTTGGCCAGACTAGCGGGGGGGCTGAGAGAGACCCAGTACTTC.

This clonotype appeared many times. The J gene is TRBJ2-2, the V gene TRBV4-1; 7 bases align to TRBD1. This CDR3 spans 16 amino acids. V gave up 2 bases and J gave up 2 bases; unmatched junction bases: 5. CDR1 and CDR2 from the germline V gene are MGHRA and YSYEKL. The CDR3 sequence: CASSQPGQSNTGELFF. The CDR3, as DNA: TGCGCCAGCAGCCAACCGGGACAGTCTAACACCGGGGAGCTGTTTTTT.

There are many counts of this clonotype. The chain employs TRBV12-3 or TRBV12-4 and TRBJ2-1; D perhaps matches TRBD2 (6 bases). V lost 7 bases, J lost 4 bases, and 17 bases lay in between. The length of the CDR3 is 15 residues. In DNA form, the CDR3 reads TGTGCCAGCAACTCGGGGGAAACTATGTACAATGAGCAGTTCTTC. It encodes CASNSGETMYNEQFF.

This clonotype occurred many times. The chain couples TRBV15 to TRBJ2-1; D uncertain. Germline V gives CDR1 LNHNV, CDR2 YYDKDF (reference sequence). There are 12 residues in the CDR3. Between the trimmed V and J ends, which lost 5 bases and 8 bases, there was a span of 10 bases. The CDR3 sequence is CATSGNVYEQFF. As DNA, the CDR3 is TGTGCCACCAGCGGGAATGTCTATGAGCAGTTCTTC. Based on the CDR3 plus reference TRBV15 and TRBJ2-1, the full variable domain is DAMVIQNPRYQVTQFGKPVTLSCSQTLNHNVMYWYQQKSSQAPKLLFHYYDKDFNNEADTPDNFQSRRPNTSFCFLDIRSPGLGDTAMYLCATSGNVYEQFFGPGTRLTVL.

This clonotype occurred many times. V gene TRBV4-2 combines with J gene TRBJ1-4, with 7 bases identical to TRBD1. This CDR3 is built from 16 residues. Trimming cost V 4 bases and J 6 bases; bases outside gene matches: 11. From germline, CDR1 is LGHNA and CDR2 YNFKEQ. This chain's CDR3 is CASSPRQGKLDEKLFF. CDR3 nucleotide sequence: TGTGCCAGCAGCCCCCGACAGGGAAAGTTGGATGAAAAACTGTTTTTT.

This clonotype was detected ten times or more. The chain couples TRBV7-9 to TRBJ1-5; the D gene is possibly TRBD1 (6 bases). CDR1 SEHNR and CDR2 FQNEAQ come from the germline V gene (reference sequence). The germline V and J ends were trimmed by 3 bases and 9 bases, with 12 bases remaining between them. The CDR3 is made up of 13 amino acids. CDR3 sequence (DNA): TGTGCCAGCAGCTTGGACAGCTCATTGCCCCAGCATTTT. Encoded protein: CASSLDSSLPQHF.

This rearrangement joins TRBV19 to TRBJ2-7; TRBD2 aligns across 9 bases. The CDR3 contains 15 residues. The J segment lost 3 bases and the V segment lost 5 bases, leaving 8 bases of the junction unmatched. Germline V gene sequence: CDR1 LNHDA, CDR2 SQIVND (reference sequence). The chain's CDR3 is CASSPSGSGGYEQYF. CDR3 sequence (DNA): TGTGCCAGTAGTCCGAGTGGTAGCGGGGGCTACGAGCAGTACTTC.

This clonotype was found many times. The gene calls are TRBV29-1 and TRBJ2-3, with 12 bases fitting TRBD2. Germline V lookup: CDR1 SQVTM, CDR2 ANQGSEA. J lost 3 bases, V lost 8 bases, and 9 bases had no gene match. The CDR3 runs to 15 residues. CDR3 sequence reads: CSSRATSGSTDTQYF. The CDR3 DNA is TGCAGCTCAAGAGCGACTAGCGGGAGTACAGATACGCAGTATTTT.

CDR3 loop: CASSGGGYQPQHF. The DNA of the CDR3 is TGTGCCAGCAGTGGGGGGGGCTATCAGCCCCAGCATTTT. The chain combines TRBV12-3 or TRBV12-4 with TRBJ1-5; tentatively, D is TRBD1 (6 bases). Between the trimmed V and J ends, which lost 5 bases and 5 bases, there was a span of 10 bases. CDR3 length: 13 residues.

This clonotype has ten or more counts. The chain employs TRBV12-3 or TRBV12-4 and TRBJ2-1; possibly TRBD2 for D (5 bases). Between the trimmed V and J ends, which lost 6 bases and 0 bases, there was a span of 6 bases. The CDR3 covers 13 residues. CDR3 nucleotide sequence: TGTGCCAGCAGGGGGAGCTCCTACAATGAGCAGTTCTTC. Its translation: CASRGSSYNEQFF.

The sample holds many counts of this clonotype. The chain joins TRBV20-1 to TRBJ2-1, with 12 bases identical to TRBD2. CDR3 length equals 12 residues. The junction had 5 bases not matched to a gene; V was cut back by 4 bases and J by 13 bases. Per germline, CDR1 DFQATT and CDR2 SNEGSKA (reference sequence). In DNA form, the CDR3 reads TGCAGTGCTAAGACTAGCGGGGGACCTCAGTTCTTC. Its translation is CSAKTSGGPQFF.

This clonotype has ten or more counts. The rearrangement uses TRBV10-3 and TRBJ2-5; TRBD2 might be the D (5 bases). The CDR3 is 13 residues long. The ends were cut back, 10 bases at V and 3 bases at J, with 15 bases in the middle. Germline V CDR1 and CDR2: ENHRY, SYGVKD. CDR3 DNA: TGTGCCACTTCTGGAAGCGGAGAAGAGACCCAGTACTTC. Translation gives CATSGSGEETQYF.

The J gene is TRBJ1-1, the V gene TRBV6-1; the match to TRBD1 covers 9 bases. Germline V lookup: CDR1 MNHNS, CDR2 SASEGT. The CDR3 is 14 amino acids. Trimming at V came to 7 bases and at J to 2 bases, leaving 5 bases not matched to a gene. The CDR3 sequence is CASTRDRDNTEAFF. CDR3 in DNA: TGTGCCAGCACCAGGGACAGGGACAACACTGAAGCTTTCTTT.

There are many counts of this clonotype. V usage is TRBV20-1 and J usage is TRBJ2-1, with a tentative D call TRBD1 (5 bases). The CDR3 has 13 residues. With 8 bases removed from V and 4 bases from J, the gap between germline ends came to 15 bases. Germline CDR1 is DFQATT and CDR2 is SNEGSKA (reference sequence). This chain's CDR3 is CSISRTLYNEQFF. DNA of the CDR3: TGCAGTATTTCCCGGACACTATACAATGAGCAGTTCTTC.

The chain couples TRBV5-1 to TRBJ2-5; TRBD1 matches at 8 bases. V was clipped by 4 bases and J by 5 bases; unmatched bases: 7. The CDR3 runs to 14 residues. Germline V gives CDR1 SGHRS, CDR2 YFSETQ. The CDR3 is CASSPGQGGETQYF. CDR3 sequence (DNA): TGCGCCAGCAGCCCCGGACAGGGCGGGGAGACCCAGTACTTC.

The table lists this clonotype with many counts. V usage is TRBV6-2 or TRBV6-3 and J usage is TRBJ2-1; 8 bases are shared with TRBD1. Germline loops: CDR1 MNHEY, CDR2 SVGEGT. After removal of 0 bases from V and 3 bases from J, the junction contained 4 bases not matched to a gene. The CDR3 has 16 residues. As DNA, the CDR3 is TGTGCCAGCAGTTACTCGGCAGGGGGCTTCTACAATGAGCAGTTCTTC. The encoded protein is CASSYSAGGFYNEQFF.

This clonotype was recorded at least ten times. The J gene is TRBJ1-2, the V gene TRBV5-1; 7 bases line up with TRBD1. Germline CDR1 SGHRS, CDR2 YFSETQ. This CDR3 contains 15 residues. After removal of 7 bases from V and 0 bases from J, the junction contained 9 bases not matched to a gene. CDR3 amino acids: CASAQGEQPNYGYTF. CDR3 sequence (DNA): TGCGCCAGCGCTCAGGGGGAACAGCCTAACTATGGCTACACCTTC. The whole variable domain, filled in from reference TRBV5-1 and TRBJ1-2, reads KAGVTQTPRYLIKTRGQQVTLSCSPISGHRSVSWYQQTPGQGLQFLFEYFSETQRNKGNFPGRFSGRQFSNSRSEMNVSTLELGDSALYLCASAQGEQPNYGYTFGSGTRLTVV.

This clonotype showed up many times. V gene TRBV5-1 combines with J gene TRBJ2-1; possible D gene TRBD2, 7 bases. Germline CDR1 and CDR2: SGHRS and YFSETQ. The CDR3 consists of 17 residues. Trimming removed 4 bases from V and 5 bases from J, with 22 bases in between. CDR3 sequence: CASSVGHRDYQNNEQFF. In nucleotides, the CDR3 is TGCGCCAGCAGCGTGGGACACCGGGACTACCAAAACAATGAGCAGTTCTTC.

The sample holds one count of this clonotype. Being one base from a much bigger clone, this may be a read error. The chain recombines TRBV19 with TRBJ1-2, with D possibly TRBD1 on 6 matching bases. CDR1 is LNHDA, CDR2 SQIVND, per germline (reference sequence). The CDR3 totals 14 residues. Trimming took off 8 bases at V and 4 bases at J, with 17 bases between the two ends. The CDR3 sequence is CASGPADSPYGYTF. CDR3 DNA sequence: TGTGCCAGTGGTCCCGCGGACAGCCCCTATGGCTACACCTTC.

This clonotype was observed at least ten times. The chain is built from TRBV11-1 and TRBJ2-6; perhaps TRBD2 as D (5 bases). V was shortened by 5 bases and J by 1 base, with 18 bases between the two germline ends. Germline-derived CDR1 and CDR2 are SGHAT and FQDESV (reference sequence). The CDR3 has 18 residues. CDR3 amino acids: CASSPPRGSGSGANVLTF. CDR3 bases: TGTGCCAGCAGCCCTCCCCGCGGGTCGGGGTCTGGGGCCAACGTCCTGACTTTC.

The chain uses TRBV7-9 and TRBJ1-5; a weak D match, TRBD1 (5 bases). There are 16 residues in the CDR3. Germline-derived CDR1 and CDR2 are SEHNR and FQNEAQ (reference sequence). V lost 1 base, J lost 1 base, and 11 bases lay in between. The CDR3 loop reads CASSLERGPSNQPQHF. The CDR3, as DNA: TGTGCCAGCAGCTTAGAGCGGGGACCAAGCAATCAGCCCCAGCATTTT.

The rearrangement joins TRBV5-5 to TRBJ1-5; 7 bases agree with TRBD1. Germline CDR1 is SGHKS and CDR2 is YYEKEE (reference sequence). The ends lost 4 bases at V and 0 bases at J; junction bases unmatched: 4. This CDR3 is built from 15 residues. CDR3 sequence reads: CASSSTGASNQPQHF. CDR3 nucleotide sequence: TGTGCCAGCAGCAGTACAGGGGCTAGCAATCAGCCCCAGCATTTT.

This clonotype was counted ten times or more. The chain is built from TRBV5-1 and TRBJ2-2, with a weak D call TRBD2 (5 bases). The CDR3 spans 16 residues. The V end was cut by 4 bases, the J end by 1 base, with 14 bases between. The germline CDR1 and CDR2 sequences are SGHRS and YFSETQ. The CDR3, as DNA: TGCGCCAGCAGCCCTTCCGGGAAAAAGAACACCGGGGAGCTGTTTTTT. Residues: CASSPSGKKNTGELFF.

This clonotype was seen many times. The chain recombines TRBV20-1 with TRBJ2-1; D is undetermined. From germline, CDR1 is DFQATT and CDR2 SNEGSKA (reference sequence). V was cut by 5 bases and J by 7 bases, with 21 bases left in between. The length of the CDR3 is 15 residues. CDR3 protein: CSASGRLAAANEQFF. The DNA of the CDR3 is TGCAGTGCTTCGGGTCGTCTCGCCGCAGCGAATGAGCAGTTCTTC.

This clonotype was observed many times. This rearrangement joins TRBV19 to TRBJ1-1, with a tentative D call TRBD1 (5 bases). CDR1 LNHDA and CDR2 SQIVND come from the germline V gene (reference sequence). The germline V and J ends were trimmed by 8 bases and 8 bases, with 18 bases remaining between them. The CDR3 has 13 residues. The DNA for the CDR3 is TGTGCCAGTGGGGGTGGTTGGGGCCAAGAAGCTTTCTTT. Protein: CASGGGWGQEAFF.

The V call is TRBV5-4, the J call TRBJ2-3; TRBD2 aligns across 9 bases. CDR3 length: 17 amino acids. Germline CDR1 reads SGHNT; CDR2 reads YYREEE (reference sequence). Trimming removed 3 bases from V and 0 bases from J; junction bases left unmatched: 8. This CDR3 reads CASSSAGGTRSTDTQYF. In nucleotides, the CDR3 is TGTGCCAGCAGCTCTGCGGGGGGGACCCGGAGCACAGATACGCAGTATTTT.